This TCR beta chain was observed in a study of OX40 agonist ivuxolimab in advanced cancers. On the study more broadly: Participants averaged approximately 65 years of age (range roughly 23 to 90) and were over 75% male.

This clone was seen once. TCRdb's copy holds only in-frame clones and misses some; the assay was immunoSEQ multiplex PCR. The sample carries about 64,000 clones, approximately 90% recorded once. The CDR3 is 14 amino acids. With 6 bases clipped from V and 1 base from J, the junction kept 3 bases outside the gene matches. From germline, CDR1 is MNHNS and CDR2 SASEGT. This sequence originates from an adult with an advanced solid tumor such as melanoma, head and neck, liver or kidney cancer. The rearrangement joins TRBV6-1 to TRBJ2-7; the match to TRBD1 covers 10 bases. This sample comprised CD4+ or CD8+ T cells sorted from blood, obtained in a trial of the OX40 agonist ivuxolimab. DNA for the CDR3: TGTGCCAGCAGCCGGGACAGGGGATCCTACGAGCAGTACTTC. Its protein product is CASSRDRGSYEQYF.